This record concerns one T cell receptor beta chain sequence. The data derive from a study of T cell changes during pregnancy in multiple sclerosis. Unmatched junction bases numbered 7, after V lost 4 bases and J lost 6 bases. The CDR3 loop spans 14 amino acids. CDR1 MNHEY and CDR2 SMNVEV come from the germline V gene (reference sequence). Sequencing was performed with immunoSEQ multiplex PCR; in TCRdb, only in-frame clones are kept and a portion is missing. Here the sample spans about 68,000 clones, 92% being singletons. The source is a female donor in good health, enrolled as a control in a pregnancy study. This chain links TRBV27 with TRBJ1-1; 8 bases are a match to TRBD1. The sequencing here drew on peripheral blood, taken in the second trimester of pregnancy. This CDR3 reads CASSWRQGTAEAFF. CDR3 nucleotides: TGTGCCAGCAGTTGGCGACAGGGGACCGCTGAAGCTTTCTTT.